The 30 T cell receptor beta chains reported below all come from one sample, sequenced in a study of cytomegalovirus exposure and HLA in healthy donors. PCR primers comprised 60 Vbeta and 13 Jbeta primers. The method was immunoSEQ multiplex PCR; TCRdb's version includes in-frame clones alone and lacks a portion of them. Of 180,000 or so clones listed, under 9.5% are singletons. Sequencing was performed on PBMCs. The receptors come from a young woman in good health and CMV-seropositive.

Turning to this clone: This specimen includes other DNA sequences encoding the same CDR3. J is TRBJ1-1 and V is TRBV2; maybe TRBD1 (5 bases). The CDR3 runs to 14 residues. CDR1 and CDR2 from the germline V gene are SNHLY and FYNNEI. The germline V and J ends were trimmed by 5 bases and 0 bases, with 10 bases remaining between them. DNA for the CDR3: TGTGCCAGCAGTCAAGGGGCTTTGAACACTGAAGCTTTCTTT. Protein sequence: CASSQGALNTEAFF.

V gene TRBV2 combines with J gene TRBJ2-7, with 12 bases identical to TRBD2. This CDR3 spans 14 amino acids. Germline V gene lookup returns CDR1 SNHLY and CDR2 FYNNEI. V shed 5 bases and J 6 bases; nucleotides not matched to a gene: 5. In nucleotides, the CDR3 is TGTGCCAGCAGTCGACTAGCGGGAGCTCTCGAGCAGTACTTC. Translated: CASSRLAGALEQYF. Based on the CDR3 plus reference TRBV2 and TRBJ2-7, the full variable domain is EPEVTQTPSHQVTQMGQEVILRCVPISNHLYFYWYRQILGQKVEFLVSFYNNEISEKSEIFDDQFSVERPDGSNFTLKIRSTKLEDSAMYFCASSRLAGALEQYFGPGTRLTVT.

J is TRBJ2-7 and V is TRBV21-1; the table's D call, TRBD2, has no DNA check behind it. TRBV21-1 is an annotated pseudogene. This CDR3 contains 14 residues. CDR3 sequence reads: CASRFSGGSYEQYF. CDR3 bases: TGTGCCAGCAGATTTTCTGGAGGCTCCTACGAGCAGTACTTC.

This clone showed up just a few times. The chain carries TRBV12-5 and TRBJ2-6; D not certain. The CDR3 spans 12 residues. The ends were cut back, 6 bases at V and 4 bases at J, with 4 bases in the middle. Germline-derived CDR1 and CDR2 are LGHNT and FRNRAP. The CDR3 DNA follows: TGTGCTAGTGGGGGCGGGGCCAACGTCCTGACTTTC. It encodes CASGGGANVLTF.

The V call is TRBV9, the J call TRBJ1-2, with TRBD1 identical over 8 bases. V lost 3 bases and J lost 8; bases outside the gene matches: 12. The CDR3 is 15 amino acids. CDR1 and CDR2 (germline): SGDLS, YYNGEE. The CDR3 loop is CASSEGQVRASGYTF. CDR3 DNA sequence: TGTGCCAGCAGCGAGGGACAGGTCCGGGCCAGCGGCTACACCTTC.

Only a few counts were recorded for this clone. V usage is TRBV5-4 and J usage is TRBJ1-5; D gene uncertain. CDR1 and CDR2 from the germline V gene are SGHNT and YYREEE (reference sequence). This CDR3 region has 12 residues. V lost 1 base and J 6 bases, leaving 5 bases between the germline ends. CDR3 DNA: TGTGCCAGCAGCTTGCCCGGTCAGCCCCAGCATTTT. Translation: CASSLPGQPQHF.

V gene TRBV2 combines with J gene TRBJ2-1; 8 bases line up with TRBD1. The CDR3 is 15 amino acids. The V gene's germline CDR1 is SNHLY and CDR2 FYNNEI. Trimming removed 6 bases from V and 1 base from J; junction bases left unmatched: 5. The CDR3 coding sequence is TGTGCCAGCAGGGTACAGGGGGGTTCCTACAATGAGCAGTTCTTC. Protein sequence: CASRVQGGSYNEQFF.

This chain links TRBV29-1 with TRBJ2-3; 10 bases are a match to TRBD1. The CDR3 consists of 17 residues. V shed 6 bases and J 1 base; nucleotides not matched to a gene: 13. CDR1 SQVTM and CDR2 ANQGSEA come from the germline V gene. The CDR3 bases are TGCAGCGTCGACGTCCCGGGACAGGGGTTTGGCACAGATACGCAGTATTTT. It is translated as CSVDVPGQGFGTDTQYF.

Notes on this clone: This same CDR3 is encoded by further DNA sequences in the sample. The CDR3 sequence: CASSPPGTRFQNEQFF. The CDR3 DNA follows: TGTGCCAGCAGCCCTCCCGGGACTCGTTTTCAGAATGAGCAGTTCTTC. V and J are TRBV7-2 and TRBJ2-1; tentative D call: TRBD2 (6 bases). Trimming took 5 bases from V and 7 from J, leaving 21 bases between them. CDR1 is SGHTA and CDR2 is FQGNSA in the germline V gene. The CDR3 extends over 16 amino acids.

Only a few counts were recorded for this clone. J is TRBJ1-1 and V is TRBV12-5; 9 bases map to TRBD1. Germline values: CDR1 LGHNT, CDR2 FRNRAP. V was pared by 7 bases and J by 4 bases, with 10 bases of the junction left unmatched. The CDR3 spans 15 residues. DNA of the CDR3: TGTGCTAGTGCCCGAACACAGGGGGCGATCACTGAAGCTTTCTTT. Its protein is CASARTQGAITEAFF.

This clone has more than one count but fewer than ten. This chain connects TRBV19 to TRBJ2-5; 9 bases are shared with TRBD2. The germline gives CDR1 LNHDA, CDR2 SQIVND (reference sequence). The CDR3 runs to 15 residues. J was trimmed by 6 bases and V by 2 bases; bases with no gene match: 7. CDR3 nucleotide sequence: TGTGCCAGTAGTATATTAGCGGGAGTCGGTAAGACCCAGTACTTC. This gives the protein CASSILAGVGKTQYF.

The chain has TRBV9 and TRBJ1-1; D is unresolved. The length of the CDR3 is 11 residues. V dropped 4 bases and J dropped 10 bases, with 11 bases sitting between them. The germline V gene has CDR1 SGDLS and CDR2 YYNGEE. The CDR3 region has the DNA TGTGCCAGCAGCACCCAGAACACAGCTTTCTTT. It encodes CASSTQNTAFF.

This clone was seen a few times. The chain employs TRBV11-2 and TRBJ2-7; 12 bases map to TRBD2. Trimming took 7 bases from V and 0 from J; bases not matched to a gene: 4. Per germline, CDR1 SGHAT and CDR2 FQNNGV. The CDR3 runs 15 residues. CDR3: CASTSTSGSSYEQYF. The CDR3, as DNA: TGTGCCAGCACCTCGACTAGCGGGAGCTCCTACGAGCAGTACTTC.

This clone has more than one count but fewer than ten. V and J are TRBV5-1 and TRBJ1-2; D gene unclear. The CDR3 extends over 17 amino acids. The V and J ends lost 0 bases and 4 bases respectively, with 19 bases between them. Germline V gene data show CDR1 as SGHRS and CDR2 as YFSETQ. This CDR3 is CASSLVGPTPLGYGYTF. The CDR3 bases are TGCGCCAGCAGCTTGGTGGGTCCCACCCCACTAGGCTATGGCTACACCTTC.

V and J are TRBV5-1 and TRBJ2-7; no definite D call. Germline CDR1 is SGHRS and CDR2 is YFSETQ. V lost 0 bases, J lost 4 bases, and 14 bases lay in between. The CDR3 has 15 residues. CDR3 region: CASSLDSYAFYEQYF. CDR3 sequence (DNA): TGCGCCAGCAGCTTGGACTCCTACGCCTTTTACGAGCAGTACTTC.

This clone was seen a few times. The J gene is TRBJ1-2, the V gene TRBV4-2; the D is unclear. Looked up from germline, CDR1 is LGHNA and CDR2 is YNFKEQ. This CDR3 spans 13 amino acids. V was cut by 4 bases and J by 3 bases, with 9 bases left in between. For the CDR3, the DNA is TGTGCCAGCAGCCGAGCTCTGGACTATGGCTACACCTTC. Translation gives CASSRALDYGYTF.

The J gene is TRBJ2-1, the V gene TRBV19; TRBD1 agrees at 7 bases. From germline, CDR1 is LNHDA and CDR2 SQIVND (reference sequence). The V segment lost 5 bases and the J segment 7 bases; nucleotides outside the gene matches: 5. The CDR3 is made up of 13 amino acids. The CDR3 DNA sequence: TGTGCCAGTAGTCCACAGGGGATGAATGAGCAGTTCTTC. This codes for CASSPQGMNEQFF.

The rearrangement uses TRBV6-5 and TRBJ1-1; no reliable D call. The germline V and J ends were trimmed by 8 bases and 5 bases, with 18 bases remaining between them. This CDR3 contains 14 residues. CDR1 is MNHEY and CDR2 is SVGAGI in the germline V gene. The CDR3 nucleotides are TGTGCCAGCCGCCCGCCCGGGAGGCGGACTGAAGCTTTCTTT. Its protein product is CASRPPGRRTEAFF.

The J gene is TRBJ2-7, the V gene TRBV18, with TRBD1 matching 8 bases. This CDR3 has 15 residues. V trimming: 4 bases; J trimming: 1 base; junction bases outside the gene matches: 6. Germline CDR1 is KGHSH and CDR2 is LQKENI. The DNA of the CDR3 is TGTGCCAGCTCACTCCGGACAGGGAGTTCCTACGAGCAGTACTTC. Its protein is CASSLRTGSSYEQYF.

This chain links TRBV19 with TRBJ2-2, with 9 bases identical to TRBD1. Germline CDR1 is LNHDA and CDR2 is SQIVND (reference sequence). V was pared by 4 bases and J by 5 bases, with 11 bases of the junction left unmatched. CDR3 length: 17 amino acids. The CDR3 DNA is TGTGCCAGTAGTACACCCCCGGGACAGGGAAATACCGGGGAGCTGTTTTTT. Protein sequence: CASSTPPGQGNTGELFF.

This clone was seen a few times. V is TRBV5-4 and J is TRBJ2-3; possible D gene TRBD2, 5 bases. The CDR3 covers 14 residues. V lost 1 base and J lost 4, with 10 bases in between. The germline gives CDR1 SGHNT, CDR2 YYREEE (reference sequence). The CDR3 nucleotides are TGTGCCAGCAGCTTGAAGTCCGGGGCAGATACGCAGTATTTT. Translating gives CASSLKSGADTQYF. The variable domain in full, completed from reference TRBV5-4 and TRBJ2-3, reads ETGVTQSPTHLIKTRGQQVTLRCSSQSGHNTVSWYQQALGQGPQFIFQYYREEENGRGNFPPRFSGLQFPNYSSELNVNALELDDSALYLCASSLKSGADTQYFGPGTRLTVL.

The rearrangement uses TRBV7-9 and TRBJ2-7; D gene ambiguous. CDR3 size: 15 residues. Trimming left V 4 bases short and J 1 base short, with 14 bases between. From germline, CDR1 is SEHNR and CDR2 FQNEAQ (reference sequence). The CDR3 coding sequence is TGTGCCAGCAGCTCCCTCGACGCCGGGTCCTACGAGCAGTACTTC. Amino acid sequence: CASSSLDAGSYEQYF.

This chain links TRBV7-7 with TRBJ2-5, with 7 nucleotides matching TRBD2. The CDR3 runs 15 residues. The junction had 13 bases not matched to a gene; V was cut back by 5 bases and J by 7 bases. The germline CDR1 and CDR2 sequences are SSHAT and FNYEAQ (reference sequence). CDR3 coding DNA: TGTGCCAGCAGCCCTACCCGGGCGGGAGCGGGGACCCAGTACTTC. Its translation is CASSPTRAGAGTQYF.

The chain is built from TRBV9 and TRBJ2-5, with 9 bases fitting TRBD1. The CDR3 extends over 16 amino acids. Germline assignment: CDR1 SGDLS and CDR2 YYNGEE. Trimming cost V 3 bases and J 0 bases; bases outside gene matches: 6. The CDR3 here is CASSGGQGYDQETQYF. DNA of the CDR3: TGTGCCAGCAGCGGGGGACAGGGCTACGACCAAGAGACCCAGTACTTC. The variable domain in full, with the rest retrieved from reference TRBV9 and TRBJ2-5, is DSGVTQTPKHLITATGQRVTLRCSPRSGDLSVYWYQQSLDQGLQFLIQYYNGEERAKGNILERFSAQQFPDLHSELNLSSLELGDSALYFCASSGGQGYDQETQYFGPGTRLLVL.

The chain recombines TRBV2 with TRBJ2-1; D is possibly TRBD1 (6 bases). The germline V gene has CDR1 SNHLY and CDR2 FYNNEI. CDR3 length: 15 amino acids. The V gene lost 1 base and the J gene lost 4 bases, with 11 bases spanning the gap. In nucleotides, the CDR3 is TGTGCCAGCAGTGAAGACAGGGCCGGATACAATGAGCAGTTCTTC. Its translation: CASSEDRAGYNEQFF.

This clone was counted only a few times. The CDR3: CASQGQLNTEAFF. The CDR3 DNA follows: TGTGCCAGCCAGGGACAGCTGAACACTGAAGCTTTCTTT. The rearrangement links TRBV6-1 to TRBJ1-1; TRBD1 agrees at 7 bases. The J segment lost 0 bases and the V segment lost 8 bases, leaving 3 bases of the junction unmatched. Germline V CDR1 and CDR2: MNHNS, SASEGT. The CDR3 sequence is 13 residues long.

This clone appeared a few times. J is TRBJ2-6 and V is TRBV5-1; D is possibly TRBD2 (6 bases). Germline V gene sequence: CDR1 SGHRS, CDR2 YFSETQ. CDR3 length: 15 residues. The V end lost 4 bases, the J end lost 2 bases, and 10 bases lay between the germline ends. CDR3 sequence: CASSGGRTGANVLTF. The CDR3 coding sequence is TGCGCCAGCAGCGGAGGGAGGACTGGGGCCAACGTCCTGACTTTC.

Notes on this clone: The sample carries other DNA sequences with the same CDR3. V gene TRBV15 combines with J gene TRBJ2-1; no reliable D call. The CDR3 consists of 12 residues. The V end lost 0 bases, the J end lost 7 bases, and 4 bases lay between the germline ends. Germline lookup yields CDR1 LNHNV and CDR2 YYDKDF (reference sequence). In DNA form, the CDR3 reads TGTGCCACCAGCAGAGATCGTAATGAGCAGTTCTTC. Amino acids: CATSRDRNEQFF.

The rearrangement links TRBV27 to TRBJ2-7, with D possibly matching TRBD2 (6 bases). The CDR3 is made up of 16 amino acids. Germline CDR1 and CDR2: MNHEY and SMNVEV (reference sequence). The V and J ends lost 2 bases and 4 bases respectively, with 18 bases between them. The CDR3 is CASSLRETGEGYEQYF. The CDR3 DNA reads TGTGCCAGCAGTTTACGTGAAACGGGAGAGGGGTACGAGCAGTACTTC.

CDR3 sequence (DNA): TGTGCCAGCTCACCGTCGACAGGGGGAAGCAAAAACATTCAGTACTTC. It specifies CASSPSTGGSKNIQYF. The gene calls are TRBV18 and TRBJ2-4, with 9 bases fitting TRBD1. Germline V gene sequence: CDR1 KGHSH, CDR2 LQKENI. Unmatched junction bases numbered 6, after V lost 3 bases and J lost 3 bases. The CDR3 runs to 16 residues. The whole variable domain, remainder taken from reference TRBV18 and TRBJ2-4, is NAGVMQNPRHLVRRRGQEARLRCSPMKGHSHVYWYRQLPEEGLKFMVYLQKENIIDESGMPKERFSAEFPKEGPSILRIQQVVRGDSAAYFCASSPSTGGSKNIQYFGAGTRLSVL.